This passage covers 19 T cell receptor beta chains from one sample sequenced in a study of cytomegalovirus exposure and HLA in healthy donors. 60 Vbeta and 13 Jbeta primers were used in PCR. This table comes from immunoSEQ multiplex PCR, and its TCRdb copy is limited to in-frame clones, with some not included. This sample has about 78,000 clones, with nearly 80% found just once. The sequencing sample was made of PBMCs. The receptor source for this set is a woman between 50 and 59 years old in good health and CMV-seropositive.

This clone has just one count. V is TRBV11-3 and J is TRBJ2-2, with D unclear. Deletions cut 5 bases from V and 6 bases from J, with 4 bases between. Germline V lookup: CDR1 SGHNT, CDR2 YENEEA. CDR3 length: 11 amino acids. The DNA for the CDR3 is TGTGCCAGCAGCCCGTCCGGGGAGCTGTTTTTT. Its protein is CASSPSGELFF. Variable domain in full (rest from reference TRBV11-3 and TRBJ2-2): EAGVVQSPRYKIIEKKQPVAFWCNPISGHNTLYWYLQNLGQGPELLIRYENEEAVDDSQLPKDRFSAERLKGVDSTLKIQPAELGDSAVYLCASSPSGELFFGEGSRLTVL.

The chain has TRBV7-9 and TRBJ2-7; TRBD1 matches 9 bases. After removal of 1 base from V and 5 bases from J, the junction contained 0 bases not matched to a gene. The CDR3 is 13 residues long. In germline, CDR1 is SEHNR, CDR2 FQNEAQ (reference sequence). The CDR3 sequence is CASSLGDRDEQYF. The DNA of the CDR3 is TGTGCCAGCAGCTTAGGGGACAGGGACGAGCAGTACTTC.

V gene TRBV2 combines with J gene TRBJ1-1; D unresolved. Trimming shortened V by 4 bases and J by 0 bases, and 9 bases separated the two germline ends. The CDR3 loop spans 14 amino acids. CDR1 and CDR2 from the germline V gene are SNHLY and FYNNEI. Written as DNA, the CDR3 is TGTGCCAGCAGTGTTCGACATTTGAACACTGAAGCTTTCTTT. Translating gives CASSVRHLNTEAFF.

The table lists this clone with a count of one. The gene calls are TRBV4-1 and TRBJ1-1; TRBD1 matches at 7 bases. Germline values: CDR1 MGHRA, CDR2 YSYEKL. This CDR3 comprises 15 residues. The ends lost 2 bases at V and 1 base at J; junction bases unmatched: 4. For the CDR3, the DNA is TGCGCCAGCAGCCAACCGACAGGGCAGAACACTGAAGCTTTCTTT. This encodes CASSQPTGQNTEAFF.

The chain links TRBV5-1 to TRBJ2-1, with 9 bases lining up with TRBD2. Germline CDR1 and CDR2: SGHRS and YFSETQ. The CDR3 is 16 residues long. J was trimmed by 8 bases and V by 4 bases; bases with no gene match: 13. The CDR3 reads CASSVRAGGGTHEQFF. The CDR3 nucleotides read TGCGCCAGCAGCGTCCGAGCGGGAGGCGGAACCCATGAGCAGTTCTTC.

This chain uses TRBV19 with TRBJ1-4, with TRBD1 matching 9 bases. This CDR3 is 15 amino acids long. Germline V gene data show CDR1 as LNHDA and CDR2 as SQIVND (reference sequence). Losses at the gene ends were 5 bases for V and 5 bases for J; bases not matched to a gene: 6. The CDR3, as DNA: TGTGCCAGTAGTTTGGCCGGGACAGGGAATGAAAAACTGTTTTTT. This translates into CASSLAGTGNEKLFF.

The gene calls are TRBV9 and TRBJ2-7, with 8 bases matching TRBD2. The CDR3 extends over 18 amino acids. Per germline, CDR1 SGDLS and CDR2 YYNGEE. V was pared by 5 bases and J by 0 bases, with 16 bases of the junction left unmatched. The CDR3 spells CASSRGLGGRGASYEQYF. The DNA of the CDR3 is TGTGCCAGCAGTAGAGGGCTCGGAGGGCGGGGGGCCTCCTACGAGCAGTACTTC.

The chain uses TRBV19 and TRBJ1-3; 7 positions match TRBD1. Germline V gene data show CDR1 as LNHDA and CDR2 as SQIVND (reference sequence). The V segment lost 1 base and the J segment 0 bases; nucleotides outside the gene matches: 3. CDR3 length equals 16 residues. The CDR3 DNA follows: TGTGCCAGTAGTATAGGTGGACAGGTCTCTGGAAACACCATATATTTT. This encodes CASSIGGQVSGNTIYF.

The chain uses TRBV6-1 and TRBJ2-3, with a weak D call TRBD2 (6 bases). Trimming pared 1 base from V and 6 bases from J, leaving 26 bases between. The germline gives CDR1 MNHNS, CDR2 SASEGT. This CDR3 is built from 19 residues. CDR3 DNA: TGTGCCAGCAGTGAAGGAAGGCTCATAGGGACTCCCGTCGTTGATACGCAGTATTTT. Its translation: CASSEGRLIGTPVVDTQYF.

This chain links TRBV9 with TRBJ2-7, with D possibly matching TRBD1 (6 bases). The CDR3 sequence is 15 residues long. Between the trimmed V and J ends, which lost 3 bases and 6 bases, there was a span of 19 bases. The V gene's germline CDR1 is SGDLS and CDR2 YYNGEE. The CDR3 loop is CASSAKGVGGGEQYF. Written as DNA, the CDR3 is TGTGCCAGCAGCGCTAAGGGGGTAGGCGGTGGCGAGCAGTACTTC.

The table lists this clone with a few counts. V usage is TRBV6-1 and J usage is TRBJ2-1; D perhaps matches TRBD1 (5 bases). Germline V CDR1 and CDR2: MNHNS, SASEGT. The V gene lost 2 bases and the J gene lost 4 bases, with 15 bases spanning the gap. This CDR3 has 16 residues. CDR3 sequence (DNA): TGTGCCAGCAGTGAAACCGACAGTCGCCCTTACAATGAGCAGTTCTTC. Protein product: CASSETDSRPYNEQFF.

This rearrangement joins TRBV27 to TRBJ1-6; weak D call: TRBD1 (5 bases). Trimming cost V 8 bases and J 9 bases, with 17 bases left between them. Germline loops: CDR1 MNHEY, CDR2 SMNVEV (reference sequence). This CDR3 spans 14 amino acids. As DNA, the CDR3 is TGTGCCAGCGGTCAAGTGGGGGGAAGTTCACCCCTCCACTTT. This encodes CASGQVGGSSPLHF.

V usage is TRBV29-1 and J usage is TRBJ1-5; D gene unclear. The CDR3 has 13 residues. Per germline, CDR1 SQVTM and CDR2 ANQGSEA. CDR3 sequence: CSQRLYSNQPQHF. The CDR3 DNA reads as TGCAGTCAAAGACTTTATAGCAATCAGCCCCAGCATTTT.

The V call is TRBV11-2, the J call TRBJ2-2, with D possibly TRBD2 on 5 matching bases. Germline V gene sequence: CDR1 SGHAT, CDR2 FQNNGV. CDR3 length: 15 residues. V was cut by 5 bases and J by 1 base, with 11 bases left in between. CDR3 sequence: CASSPWRVNTGELFF. The CDR3 DNA is TGTGCCAGCAGCCCTTGGCGGGTGAACACCGGGGAGCTGTTTTTT.

V and J are TRBV7-8 and TRBJ2-5; no definite D call. The V gene lost 5 bases and the J gene lost 1 base, with 11 bases spanning the gap. The CDR3 is 14 amino acids. Germline values: CDR1 SGHVS, CDR2 FQNEAQ. The CDR3 protein is CASSPRWAQETQYF. CDR3 bases: TGTGCCAGCAGCCCCCGTTGGGCCCAAGAGACCCAGTACTTC.

J is TRBJ2-5 and V is TRBV7-9; the match to TRBD2 covers 8 bases. The CDR3 is 14 amino acids. CDR1 SEHNR and CDR2 FQNEAQ come from the germline V gene (reference sequence). The V gene end was trimmed by 3 bases and the J gene end by 5 bases; junction bases not matched to a gene: 5. This chain's CDR3 is CASSFGGAGETQYF. Written as DNA, the CDR3 is TGTGCCAGCAGCTTCGGGGGGGCGGGTGAGACCCAGTACTTC.

The rearrangement links TRBV25-1 to TRBJ1-2; 10 nucleotides agree with TRBD1. CDR3 size: 13 residues. V gave up 7 bases and J gave up 7 bases; unmatched junction bases: 6. Germline lookup yields CDR1 MGHDK and CDR2 SYGVNS. CDR3 coding DNA: TGTGCCAGCACGGGACAGGGGAAGTTTGGCTACACCTTC. It yields the protein CASTGQGKFGYTF.

This sequence joins TRBV29-1 and TRBJ2-5; the D gene is possibly TRBD1 (5 bases). The J call may be wrong; the DNA end is better matched by TRBJ2-7. The CDR3 contains 12 residues. Germline V gene lookup returns CDR1 SQVTM and CDR2 ANQGSEA. The DNA of the CDR3 is TGCAGCGTGATGACAGAAACCTACGAGCAGTACTTC. Amino acid sequence: CSVMTETYEQYF.

The chain combines TRBV27 with TRBJ1-1, with 8 bases lining up with TRBD1. The CDR3 loop spans 15 amino acids. The germline V gene has CDR1 MNHEY and CDR2 SMNVEV (reference sequence). Trimming at V came to 6 bases and at J to 1 base, leaving 7 bases not matched to a gene. The CDR3, as DNA: TGTGCCAGCAGGACAGGGGCCGGTAGGAACACTGAAGCTTTCTTT. Amino acids: CASRTGAGRNTEAFF.